This TCR beta chain was sequenced in a study of blood T cell repertoires in COVID-19. Across the whole study: Samples taken during acute and convalescent COVID-19 were collected in the United States, Italy and Spain. The cDNA or gDNA used as material had been derived from T cells, B-cell-depleted T cells, or PBMCs.

This CDR3 is 12 amino acids long. V was trimmed by 3 bases and J by 1 base, leaving 7 bases between them. Germline V lookup: CDR1 DFQATT, CDR2 SNEGSKA (reference sequence). Note on this clone: At the DNA level, this CDR3 is encoded by other sequences in the same sample as well.

Clones were sequenced by immunoSEQ multiplex PCR, and TCRdb holds only the in-frame ones, with some missing. The sample includes over 300,000 clones, around 91% of them seen just once. Individuals aged 18 to 89 years were recruited from fewer than 30 US areas. Assignments of participants to cohorts depended upon their own reported clinical history. The chain employs TRBV20-1 and TRBJ2-7; the D gene is possibly TRBD2 (5 bases). This TCR was recovered from a woman aged 40 to 50 who had recovered from COVID-19. The source material was PBMCs or T cells enriched from blood (not recorded which). The CDR3 region has the DNA TGCAGTGCTAGTCCGGGGTCCTACGAGCAGTACTTC. Protein product: CSASPGSYEQYF.